This record looks at one T cell receptor (beta chain) sequence and its context. Its target is not known. Germline V gene sequence: CDR1 MDHEN, CDR2 SYDVKM. The CDR3 sequence is 11 residues long. V was clipped by 5 bases and J by 6 bases, with 8 bases between them. In the PCR, 60 Vbeta and 13 Jbeta primers were used. The repertoire was sequenced with immunoSEQ multiplex PCR; TCRdb's copy has only in-frame clones and lacks some. Among about 190,000 clones listed, around 77% were seen once. This entry is derived from a study of cytomegalovirus exposure and HLA in healthy donors. Whole-study findings and limits: At a 0.05 false discovery rate, a later analysis found 16,951 TCR beta sequences to be associated with HLA alleles. A later analysis linked a missense DCLRE1C variant to TCR beta V- and J-gene trimming. Reportedly, diagnosis of cytomegalovirus status by the classifier showed high specificity and sensitivity. Several top significant clusters appeared, in a later analysis, to be linked to common viral pathogens.

Source material: PBMCs. The V gene is TRBV28, the J gene TRBJ2-7, with D possibly being TRBD2 (5 bases). The receptor's source is a woman under 30 in good health and CMV-seronegative. DNA for the CDR3: TGTGCCAGCAGTGAGGGTCGCGAGCAGTACTTC. Translation gives CASSEGREQYF.